The entry below describes one TCR beta chain. Clones were sequenced by immunoSEQ multiplex PCR, and TCRdb holds only the in-frame ones, with some missing. Found here are approximately 360,000 clones, approximately 89% of them singletons; the top ten hold 1.5% to 2.5%. The entry originates in a study of blood T cell repertoires in COVID-19. Study details: The cDNA or gDNA used as material had been derived from T cells, B-cell-depleted T cells, or PBMCs.

CDR1 is SNHLY, CDR2 FYNNEI, per germline. This CDR3 is 14 amino acids long. Unmatched junction bases numbered 6, after V lost 6 bases and J lost 4 bases. The sample consisted of PBMCs or T cells enriched from blood (not recorded which). The chain recombines TRBV2 with TRBJ1-5; 7 bases match TRBD1. The clonotype comes from a man aged 40-50 years in a cohort exposed to, infected with or recovered from COVID-19 (not recorded which). The CDR3 here is CASSRDSSNQPQHF. CDR3 nucleotides: TGTGCCAGCAGCCGGGACAGTTCTAATCAGCCCCAGCATTTT. The whole variable domain, filled in from reference TRBV2 and TRBJ1-5, reads EPEVTQTPSHQVTQMGQEVILRCVPISNHLYFYWYRQILGQKVEFLVSFYNNEISEKSEIFDDQFSVERPDGSNFTLKIRSTKLEDSAMYFCASSRDSSNQPQHFGDGTRLSIL.